A selection of T cell receptor beta chains follows, all from one sample in a study of control samples from healthy donors and cancer patients. Clones were sequenced by immunoSEQ multiplex PCR, and TCRdb holds only the in-frame ones, with some missing. The sample lists some 120,000 clones, 85% to 95% occurring once. The specimen sequenced was blood. The source is a man aged 25-45 years in good health. Both conserved end residues are part of each CDR3. A D gene is named only where the DNA matches it firmly. A clone size is listed for some rows: how often the clone was seen (once, few, many), or a class if it is expanded.

j_gene | abundance | len | d_gene | v_gene | CDR3aa | CDR3nt
TRBJ1-2 | NA | 14 | TRBD1 | TRBV24-1 | CATSDLGQAYGYTF | TGTGCCACCAGTGACCTGGGACAGGCCTATGGCTACACCTTC
TRBJ1-1 | once | 13 | NA | TRBV9 | CASSVGGMGEAFF | TGTGCCAGCAGCGTAGGCGGGATGGGTGAAGCTTTCTTT
TRBJ1-5 | NA | 18 | NA | TRBV10-3 | CAISESLNLVDSNQPQHF | TGTGCCATCAGTGAGTCCCTTAATCTCGTCGATAGCAATCAGCCCCAGCATTTT
TRBJ2-2 | NA | 17 | NA | TRBV4-1 | CASSHTPGASSPGELFF | TGCGCCAGCAGCCACACACCGGGAGCCTCTTCCCCCGGGGAGCTGTTTTTT
TRBJ2-4 | once | 19 | TRBD2 | TRBV19 | CASSPRAETSGGAKNIQYF | TGTGCCAGTAGTCCCAGGGCGGAGACTAGCGGGGGGGCTAAAAACATTCAGTACTTC
TRBJ2-5 | NA | 16 | NA | TRBV7-9 | CASSSRGGRPQETQYF | TGTGCCAGCAGTTCAAGGGGGGGGAGGCCCCAAGAGACCCAGTACTTC
TRBJ2-5 | NA | 12 | NA | TRBV7-2 | CASSLQMETQYF | TGTGCCAGCAGCTTACAGATGGAGACCCAGTACTTC
TRBJ2-5 | NA | 13 | TRBD1 | TRBV19 | CASSIGQGVTQYF | TGTGCCAGTAGTATAGGACAGGGAGTGACCCAGTACTTC
TRBJ1-1 | NA | 16 | NA | TRBV5-1 | CASSLAYRGPNTEAFF | TGCGCCAGCAGCTTGGCCTATAGGGGTCCGAACACTGAAGCTTTCTTT
TRBJ1-1 | NA | 13 | NA | TRBV6-4 | CASSDSGATEAFF | TGTGCCAGCAGTGACTCAGGGGCAACTGAAGCTTTCTTT
TRBJ1-6 | few | 14 | NA | TRBV6-5 | CASRSSGGGSPLHF | TGTGCCAGCAGGTCATCAGGCGGCGGATCACCCCTCCACTTT
TRBJ2-5 | once | 16 | TRBD2 | TRBV7-6 | CASSLVGTSRQETQYF | TGTGCCAGCAGCTTGGTCGGGACTAGCCGTCAAGAGACCCAGTACTTC
TRBJ2-4 | NA | 15 | NA | TRBV6-6 | CASTYAGGSKNIQYF | TGTGCCAGCACCTACGCTGGGGGGAGTAAAAACATTCAGTACTTC
TRBJ1-2 | NA | 13 | NA | TRBV18 | CASSPRDGGAANF | TGTGCCAGCTCACCGAGGGACGGAGGCGCCGCAAACTTC
TRBJ2-3 | few | 13 | NA | TRBV5-6 | CASSFDDTDTQYF | TGTGCCAGCAGCTTCGACGACACAGATACGCAGTATTTT
TRBJ2-1 | NA | 15 | NA | TRBV9 | CASSVAPLGLNEQFF | TGTGCCAGCAGCGTAGCCCCACTTGGGCTCAATGAGCAGTTCTTC
TRBJ1-2 | NA | 12 | NA | TRBV2 | CASSGGAKGYTF | TGTGCCAGCAGTGGCGGGGCCAAGGGCTACACCTTC
TRBJ2-3 | NA | 14 | NA | TRBV5-4 | CASSLGVGTDTQYF | TGTGCCAGCAGCTTGGGAGTAGGAACAGATACGCAGTATTTT
TRBJ2-5 | NA | 16 | TRBD2 | TRBV4-2 | CASSPWTSGGEETQYF | TGTGCCAGCAGCCCTTGGACTAGCGGGGGGGAAGAGACCCAGTACTTC
TRBJ1-2 | NA | 12 | NA | TRBV29-1 | CSVGDKTYGYTF | TGCAGCGTTGGCGACAAAACCTATGGCTACACCTTC
TRBJ1-2 | NA | 15 | TRBD1 | TRBV6-6 | CASSSPTGRGYGYTF | TGTGCCAGCAGTTCCCCGACAGGGAGGGGCTATGGCTACACCTTC
TRBJ1-4 | NA | 15 | NA | TRBV5-6 | CASSLGRATNEKLFF | TGTGCCAGCAGCTTGGGCAGGGCAACTAATGAAAAACTGTTTTTT
TRBJ1-4 | NA | 15 | TRBD1 | TRBV6-6 | CASSYPGQSNEKLFF | TGTGCCAGCAGTTACCCGGGACAGAGTAATGAAAAACTGTTTTTT
TRBJ2-7 | NA | 19 | TRBD2 | TRBV28 | CASSQDLGERGAYSYEQYF | TGTGCCAGCAGCCAAGACCTAGGGGAGCGGGGGGCCTACTCCTACGAGCAGTACTTC
TRBJ1-1 | NA | 12 | TRBD1 | TRBV12-3/TRBV12-4 | CASRGTGTEAFF | TGTGCCAGCAGGGGGACAGGTACTGAAGCTTTCTTT
TRBJ1-1 | NA | 13 | NA | TRBV19 | CASSIWSFTEAFF | TGTGCCAGTAGTATTTGGAGCTTTACTGAAGCTTTCTTT
TRBJ2-6 | NA | 17 | NA | TRBV4-1 | CASSQDLSPAGANVLTF | TGCGCCAGCAGCCAAGACCTTTCTCCCGCTGGGGCCAACGTCCTGACTTTC
TRBJ2-4 | NA | 17 | NA | TRBV5-4 | CASSPGGDRALRGIQYF | TGTGCCAGCAGCCCGGGAGGGGACAGGGCACTTCGGGGGATTCAGTACTTC
TRBJ1-3 | NA | 15 | NA | TRBV24-1 | CATLRGSFSGNTIYF | TGTGCCACCCTAAGAGGGAGTTTCTCTGGAAACACCATATATTTT
TRBJ2-7 | NA | 15 | TRBD1 | TRBV14 | CASSLRQGSFREQYF | TGTGCCAGCAGCCTCCGACAGGGTTCTTTCCGCGAGCAGTACTTC
TRBJ2-3 | NA | 14 | TRBD2 | TRBV28 | CASILSGGTDTQYF | TGTGCCAGCATACTTAGCGGGGGCACAGATACGCAGTATTTT
TRBJ2-5 | NA | 16 | NA | TRBV24-1 | CATSDTEAGVGETQYF | TGTGCCACCAGTGATACGGAGGCAGGGGTAGGGGAGACCCAGTACTTC
TRBJ2-7 | NA | 13 | TRBD2 | TRBV16 | CASGGGQTYEQYF | TGTGCCAGCGGCGGGGGGCAAACCTACGAGCAGTACTTC
TRBJ1-2 | NA | 13 | NA | TRBV10-3 | CAISGDSNYGYTF | TGTGCCATTAGTGGAGATAGTAACTATGGCTACACCTTC
TRBJ1-6 | few | 14 | TRBD1 | TRBV10-2 | CASRARTGNSPLHF | TGCGCCAGCCGGGCCCGGACAGGGAATTCACCCCTCCACTTT
TRBJ2-3 | NA | 13 | NA | TRBV11-3 | CASSLASTDTQYF | TGTGCCAGCAGCTTAGCCTCCACAGATACGCAGTATTTT
TRBJ2-5 | NA | 17 | TRBD1 | TRBV2 | CASRKGQGSPGVETQYF | TGTGCCAGCCGGAAGGGACAGGGGTCCCCAGGGGTTGAGACCCAGTACTTC
TRBJ2-5 | NA | 11 | NA | TRBV12-3/TRBV12-4 | CASSFSETQYF | TGTGCCAGCAGTTTTTCCGAGACCCAGTACTTC
TRBJ1-1 | NA | 13 | NA | TRBV5-1 | CASSVTGNTEAFF | TGCGCCAGCAGCGTGACAGGGAACACTGAAGCTTTCTTT
TRBJ1-5 | NA | 16 | TRBD1 | TRBV15 | CATSRSDRGFDQPQHF | TGTGCCACCAGCAGATCCGACAGGGGATTCGATCAGCCCCAGCATTTT
TRBJ1-2 | NA | 15 | TRBD1 | TRBV4-1 | CASSQDGQATFGYTF | TGCGCCAGCAGCCAAGATGGACAGGCCACCTTCGGCTACACCTTC
TRBJ2-3 | NA | 12 | NA | TRBV18 | CASSLSTDTQYF | TGTGCCAGCTCCCTCAGCACAGATACGCAGTATTTT
TRBJ2-5 | NA | 13 | NA | TRBV6-5 | CASSSSGAETQYF | NA
TRBJ2-1 | NA | 17 | TRBD2 | TRBV5-1 | CASSLAGLAYLRDEQFF | TGCGCCAGCAGCTTGGCGGGACTAGCCTACCTCCGGGATGAGCAGTTCTTC
TRBJ2-3 | few | 14 | NA | TRBV2 | CASSSPRGTDTQYF | TGTGCCAGCAGTTCACCTCGGGGGACAGATACGCAGTATTTT
TRBJ2-5 | NA | 16 | TRBD1 | TRBV27 | CASSFMVGTAKETQYF | TGTGCCAGCAGTTTTATGGTCGGGACAGCCAAAGAGACCCAGTACTTC
TRBJ1-2 | once | 14 | NA | TRBV6-5 | CASLRGRASYGYTF | TGTGCCAGTCTCCGCGGAAGGGCCTCCTATGGCTACACCTTC
TRBJ1-1 | NA | 14 | NA | TRBV7-9 | CASSPHRSNTEAFF | TGTGCCAGCAGCCCACACCGATCGAACACTGAAGCTTTCTTT
TRBJ2-3 | NA | 15 | NA | TRBV5-4 | CASQPGPGRADTQYF | TGTGCCAGTCAACCGGGGCCGGGAAGGGCAGATACGCAGTATTTT
TRBJ1-1 | NA | 19 | NA | TRBV14 | CASSQVASARGTMNTEAFF | TGTGCCAGCAGCCAAGTAGCCTCTGCCCGGGGAACCATGAACACTGAAGCTTTCTTT